The clone carrying this T cell receptor beta chain has at least ten counts. Documented time point: pre-sensitization, week 0. Treatment defined: therapeutic diphenylcyclopropenone sensitization with weekly scalp DPC. This sample was included in a study of human T cells and chemical hapten exposure. TCRdb reprocessed the RACE reads via MiXCR and lists one record per CDR3 protein. The sample includes some 45,000 distinct CDR3 sequences, 9.5% to 15% of them seen just once. V was shortened by 6 bases and J by 0 bases, with 12 bases between the two germline ends. Germline CDR1 and CDR2: DFQATT and SNEGSKA (reference sequence). This CDR3 spans 14 amino acids.

The source material was whole blood, sampled in connection with sensitization to the hapten diphenylcyclopropenone (DPC). V usage is TRBV20-1 and J usage is TRBJ2-4, with D perhaps given as TRBD1 or TRBD2 (5 bases each). This sequence was found in a woman aged 25 to 39 with alopecia areata. Some clones in this sample may be carry-over from other donors' samples. For the CDR3, the DNA is TGCAGTGCCAACCGGGACGTAGCCAAAAACATTCAGTACTTC. It specifies CSANRDVAKNIQYF.